This T cell receptor beta chain is drawn from a study of spatial heterogeneity in lung cancer. The time point denotes: sample taken at primary tumor resection. Researchers sequenced whole RNA taken from tumor, nontumor lung or frozen PBMC without sorting. This clonotype was counted at least ten times. As an off-target read in a library built for alpha chains, this beta chain has a frequency of little significance. This CDR3 has 15 residues. The germline gives CDR1 DFQATT, CDR2 SNEGSKA (reference sequence). J gave up 8 bases and V 4 bases, and 9 bases lay outside the gene matches. Every TCR cDNA molecule carried a tag that served as a unique molecular identifier. In TCRdb, the 5' RACE reads were re-called with MiXCR into one record per CDR3 protein. The sample holds over 9,500 distinct CDR3 sequences, around 3.9% seen once.

This receptor was taken from a male donor with early-stage non-small cell lung cancer. The sequenced sample was normal lung tissue next to the tumor, obtained at surgery. The chain links TRBV20-1 to TRBJ2-1, with 12 bases aligning to TRBD2. The DNA for the CDR3 is TGCAGTGCTACTTACCTAGCGGGAGGGCCCCATGAGCAGTTCTTC. Protein: CSATYLAGGPHEQFF.